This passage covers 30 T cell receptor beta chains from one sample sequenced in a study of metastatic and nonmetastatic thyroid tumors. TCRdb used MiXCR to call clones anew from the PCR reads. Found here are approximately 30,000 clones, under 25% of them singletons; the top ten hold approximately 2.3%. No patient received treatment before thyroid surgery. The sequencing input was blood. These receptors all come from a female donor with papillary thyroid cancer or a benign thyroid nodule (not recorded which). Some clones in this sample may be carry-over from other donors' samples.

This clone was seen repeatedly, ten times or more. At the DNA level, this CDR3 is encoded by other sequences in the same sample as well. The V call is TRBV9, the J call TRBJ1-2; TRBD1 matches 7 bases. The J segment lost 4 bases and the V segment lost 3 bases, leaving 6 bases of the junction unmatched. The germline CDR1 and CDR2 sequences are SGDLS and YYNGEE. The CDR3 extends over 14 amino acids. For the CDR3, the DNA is TGTGCCAGCAGCGCCTCCGGGACAGCCTATGGCTACACCTTC. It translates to CASSASGTAYGYTF.

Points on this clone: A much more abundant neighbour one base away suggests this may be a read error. In DNA form, the CDR3 reads TGTGCCAGCAGCCCACAACCAGGTAGGAGAACAGGGCGGGTTGAAAAACTGTTTTTT. Amino acid sequence: CASSPQPGRRTGRVEKLFF. This sequence joins TRBV3-1 and TRBJ1-4; tentatively, D is TRBD1 (6 bases). The CDR3 has 19 residues. Germline V gives CDR1 LGHDT, CDR2 YNNKEL (reference sequence). With 4 bases removed from V and 7 bases from J, the gap between germline ends came to 28 bases.

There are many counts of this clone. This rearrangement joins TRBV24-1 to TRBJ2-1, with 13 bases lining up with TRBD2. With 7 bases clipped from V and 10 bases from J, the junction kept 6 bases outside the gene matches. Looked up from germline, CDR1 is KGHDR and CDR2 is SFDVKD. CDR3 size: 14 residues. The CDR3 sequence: CATRGTSGKGEQFF. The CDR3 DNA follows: TGTGCCACCAGGGGGACTAGCGGGAAGGGGGAGCAGTTCTTC.

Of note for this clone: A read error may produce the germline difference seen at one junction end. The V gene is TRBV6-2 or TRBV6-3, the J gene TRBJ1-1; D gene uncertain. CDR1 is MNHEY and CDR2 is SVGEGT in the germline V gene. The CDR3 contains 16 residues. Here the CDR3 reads CARSYPGRDMHTEAFF. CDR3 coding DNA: TGTGCCAGGAGTTACCCTGGGAGAGATATGCACACTGAAGCTTTCTTT.

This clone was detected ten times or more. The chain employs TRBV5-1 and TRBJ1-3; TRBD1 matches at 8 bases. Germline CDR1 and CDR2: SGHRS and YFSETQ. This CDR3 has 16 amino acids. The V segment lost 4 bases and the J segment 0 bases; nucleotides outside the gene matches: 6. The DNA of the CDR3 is TGCGCCAGCAGCCCTTACGACAGGGGCTCTGGAAACACCATATATTTT. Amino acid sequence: CASSPYDRGSGNTIYF. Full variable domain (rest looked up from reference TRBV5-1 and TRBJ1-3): KAGVTQTPRYLIKTRGQQVTLSCSPISGHRSVSWYQQTPGQGLQFLFEYFSETQRNKGNFPGRFSGRQFSNSRSEMNVSTLELGDSALYLCASSPYDRGSGNTIYFGEGSWLTVV.

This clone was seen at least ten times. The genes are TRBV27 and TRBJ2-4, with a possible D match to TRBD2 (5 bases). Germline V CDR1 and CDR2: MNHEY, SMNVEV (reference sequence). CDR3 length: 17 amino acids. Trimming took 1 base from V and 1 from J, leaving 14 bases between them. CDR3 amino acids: CASSLYSTSVAKNIQYF. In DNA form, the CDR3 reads TGTGCCAGCAGTTTATACAGCACTAGTGTTGCCAAAAACATTCAGTACTTC.

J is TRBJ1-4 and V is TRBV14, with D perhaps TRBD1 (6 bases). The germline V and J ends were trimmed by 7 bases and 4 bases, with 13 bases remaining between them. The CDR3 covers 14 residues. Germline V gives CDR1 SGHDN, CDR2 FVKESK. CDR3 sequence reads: CASKQGGFNEKLFF. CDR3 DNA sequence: TGTGCCAGCAAGCAAGGGGGTTTTAATGAAAAACTGTTTTTT.

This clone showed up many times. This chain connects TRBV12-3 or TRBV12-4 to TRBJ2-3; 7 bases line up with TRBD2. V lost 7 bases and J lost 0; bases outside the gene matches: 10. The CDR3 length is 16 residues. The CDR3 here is CASTNLAETSTDTQYF. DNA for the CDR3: TGTGCCAGCACCAATCTAGCGGAAACTAGCACAGATACGCAGTATTTT.

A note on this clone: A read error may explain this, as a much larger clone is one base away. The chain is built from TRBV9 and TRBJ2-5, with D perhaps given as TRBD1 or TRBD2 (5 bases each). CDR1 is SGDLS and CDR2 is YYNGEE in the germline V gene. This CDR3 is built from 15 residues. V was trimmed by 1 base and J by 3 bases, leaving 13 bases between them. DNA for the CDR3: TGTGCCAGCAGCGTAATGGGGGACCCCAAAGAGACCCAGTACTTC. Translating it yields CASSVMGDPKETQYF.

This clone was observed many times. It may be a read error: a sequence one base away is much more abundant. In DNA, the CDR3 is TGTGCCAGCTCACCAGTTTTAGAAAGGGCCGGACAAGATACGCGGTATTTT. Its protein product is CASSPVLERAGQDTRYF. The chain joins TRBV18 to TRBJ2-3; maybe TRBD1 (5 bases). The CDR3 totals 17 residues. Germline lookup yields CDR1 KGHSH and CDR2 LQKENI.

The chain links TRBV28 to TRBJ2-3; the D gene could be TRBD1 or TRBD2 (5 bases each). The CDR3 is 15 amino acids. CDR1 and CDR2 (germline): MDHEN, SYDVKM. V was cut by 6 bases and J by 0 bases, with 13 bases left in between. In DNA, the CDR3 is TGTGCCAGCAGCTCCCACGGGACCAGCACAGATACGCAGTATTTT. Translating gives CASSSHGTSTDTQYF.

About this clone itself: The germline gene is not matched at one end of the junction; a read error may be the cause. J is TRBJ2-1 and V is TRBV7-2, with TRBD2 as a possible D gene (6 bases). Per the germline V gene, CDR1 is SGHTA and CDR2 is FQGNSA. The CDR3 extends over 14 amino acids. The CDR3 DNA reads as TGTGCCAGAAGCGGGCCGGGGCCTAGGAATGAGCACTTCTTC. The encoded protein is CARSGPGPRNEHFF.

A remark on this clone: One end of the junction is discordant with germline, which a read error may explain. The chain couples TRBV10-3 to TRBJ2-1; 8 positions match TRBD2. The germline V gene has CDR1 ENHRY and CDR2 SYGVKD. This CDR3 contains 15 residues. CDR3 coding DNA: TGTGCTATCACATTACTAGCGGTTGGCTACATTGAGCAGTTCTTC. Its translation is CAITLLAVGYIEQFF.

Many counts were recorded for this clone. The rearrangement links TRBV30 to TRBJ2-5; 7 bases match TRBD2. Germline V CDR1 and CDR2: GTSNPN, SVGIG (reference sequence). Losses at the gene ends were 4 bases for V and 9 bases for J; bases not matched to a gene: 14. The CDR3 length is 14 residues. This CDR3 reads CAWNLGAAGEAQYF. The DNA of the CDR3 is TGTGCCTGGAATTTAGGGGCCGCGGGGGAGGCCCAGTACTTC.

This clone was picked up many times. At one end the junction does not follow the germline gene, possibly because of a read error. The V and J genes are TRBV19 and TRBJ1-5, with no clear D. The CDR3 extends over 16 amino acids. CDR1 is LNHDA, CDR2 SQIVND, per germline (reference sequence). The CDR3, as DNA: TGTGCCGGTAGTATTGGAGACTCCCGAAGCAATCAGCCCCAGCATTTT. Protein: CAGSIGDSRSNQPQHF.

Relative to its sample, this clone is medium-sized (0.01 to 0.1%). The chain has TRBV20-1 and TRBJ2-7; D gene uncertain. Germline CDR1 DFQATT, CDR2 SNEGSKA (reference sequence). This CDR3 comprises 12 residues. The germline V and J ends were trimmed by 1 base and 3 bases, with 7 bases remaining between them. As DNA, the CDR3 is TGCAGTGCTAGAGGGCCGGGCTACGAGCAGTACTTC. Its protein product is CSARGPGYEQYF.

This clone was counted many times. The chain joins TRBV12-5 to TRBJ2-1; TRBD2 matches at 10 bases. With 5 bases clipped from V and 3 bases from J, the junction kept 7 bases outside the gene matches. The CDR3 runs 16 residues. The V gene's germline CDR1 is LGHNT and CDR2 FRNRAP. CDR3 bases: TGTGCTAGTGGTAACATAGCGGGAGGCTTCTACAATGAGCAGTTCTTC. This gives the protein CASGNIAGGFYNEQFF.

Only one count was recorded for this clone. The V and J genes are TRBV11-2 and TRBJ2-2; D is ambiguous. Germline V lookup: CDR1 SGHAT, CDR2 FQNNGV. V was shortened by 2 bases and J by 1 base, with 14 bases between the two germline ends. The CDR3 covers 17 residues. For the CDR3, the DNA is TGTGCCAGCAGCTTAAGTTCTTGGGCCGTGAACACCGGGGAGCTGTTTTTT. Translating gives CASSLSSWAVNTGELFF.

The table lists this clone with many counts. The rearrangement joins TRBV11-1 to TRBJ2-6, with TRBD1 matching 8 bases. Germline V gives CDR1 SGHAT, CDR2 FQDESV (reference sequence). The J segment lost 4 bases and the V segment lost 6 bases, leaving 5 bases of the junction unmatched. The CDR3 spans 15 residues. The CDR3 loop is CASRQGEAGANVLTF. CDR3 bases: TGTGCCAGCAGACAGGGGGAGGCCGGGGCCAACGTCCTGACTTTC.

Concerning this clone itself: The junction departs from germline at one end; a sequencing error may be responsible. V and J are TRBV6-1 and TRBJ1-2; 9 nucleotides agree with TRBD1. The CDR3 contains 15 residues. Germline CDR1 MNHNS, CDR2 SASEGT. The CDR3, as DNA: TGTGCCAGCAGTCCCACGGGGACAGGGTTCTATGGCTGCACCTTC. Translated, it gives CASSPTGTGFYGCTF.

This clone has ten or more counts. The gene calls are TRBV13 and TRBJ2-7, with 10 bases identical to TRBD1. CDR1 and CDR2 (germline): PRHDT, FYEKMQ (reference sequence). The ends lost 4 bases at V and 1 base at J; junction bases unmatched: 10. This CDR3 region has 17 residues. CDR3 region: CASSSGPTGGPSYEQYF. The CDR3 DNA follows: TGTGCCAGCAGCTCCGGGCCGACAGGGGGCCCTTCCTACGAGCAGTACTTC.

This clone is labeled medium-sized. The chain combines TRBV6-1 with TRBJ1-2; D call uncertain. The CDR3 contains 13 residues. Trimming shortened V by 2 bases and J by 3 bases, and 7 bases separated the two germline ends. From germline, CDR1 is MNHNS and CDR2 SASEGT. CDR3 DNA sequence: TGTGCCAGCAGTGAAAGGCTTGACTATGGCTACACCTTC. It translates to CASSERLDYGYTF.

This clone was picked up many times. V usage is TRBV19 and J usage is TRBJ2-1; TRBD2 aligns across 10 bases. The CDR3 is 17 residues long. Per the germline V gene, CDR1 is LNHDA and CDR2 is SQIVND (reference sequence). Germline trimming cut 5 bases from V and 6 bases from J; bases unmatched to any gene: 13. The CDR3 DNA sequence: TGTGCCAGTAGTGGGGGATGGCTAGCGGGAGTTAGCAATGAGCAGTTCTTC. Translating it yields CASSGGWLAGVSNEQFF. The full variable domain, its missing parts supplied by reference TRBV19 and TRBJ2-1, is DGGITQSPKYLFRKEGQNVTLSCEQNLNHDAMYWYRQDPGQGLRLIYYSQIVNDFQKGDIAEGYSVSREKKESFPLTVTSAQKNPTAFYLCASSGGWLAGVSNEQFFGPGTRLTVL.

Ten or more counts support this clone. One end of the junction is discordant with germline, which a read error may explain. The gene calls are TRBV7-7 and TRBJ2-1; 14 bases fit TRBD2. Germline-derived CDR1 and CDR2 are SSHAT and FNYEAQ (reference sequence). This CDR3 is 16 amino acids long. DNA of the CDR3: TGTGCTAGCAGCCCCGGGACTAGCGGGGGAAACAATGAGCAGTTCTTC. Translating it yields CASSPGTSGGNNEQFF.

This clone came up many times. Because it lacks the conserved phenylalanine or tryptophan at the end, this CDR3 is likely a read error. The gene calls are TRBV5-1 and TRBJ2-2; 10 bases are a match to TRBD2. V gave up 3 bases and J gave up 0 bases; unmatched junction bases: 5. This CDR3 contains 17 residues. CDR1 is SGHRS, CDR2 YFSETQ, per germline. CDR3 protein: CASSYDLAGANTGELFL. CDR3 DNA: TGCGCCAGCAGCTACGACCTAGCGGGAGCGAACACCGGGGAGCTGTTTCTT.

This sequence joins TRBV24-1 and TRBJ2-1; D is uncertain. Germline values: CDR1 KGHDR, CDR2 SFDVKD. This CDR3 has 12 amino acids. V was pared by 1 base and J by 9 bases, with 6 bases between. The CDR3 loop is CATSDFLSEQFF. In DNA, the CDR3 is TGTGCCACCAGTGATTTCTTAAGTGAGCAGTTCTTC.

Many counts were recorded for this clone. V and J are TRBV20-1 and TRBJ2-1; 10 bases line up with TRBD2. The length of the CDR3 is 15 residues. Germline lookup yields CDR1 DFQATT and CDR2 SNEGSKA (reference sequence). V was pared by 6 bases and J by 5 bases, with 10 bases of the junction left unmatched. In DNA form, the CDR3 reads TGCAGTGCCCTCGGGCTAGCGGGAGCAAACAATGAGCAGTTCTTC. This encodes CSALGLAGANNEQFF.

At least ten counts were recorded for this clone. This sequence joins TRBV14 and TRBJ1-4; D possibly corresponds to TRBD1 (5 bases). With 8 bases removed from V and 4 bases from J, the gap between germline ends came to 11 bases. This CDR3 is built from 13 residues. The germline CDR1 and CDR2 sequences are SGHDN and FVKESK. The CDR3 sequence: CASAGQINEKLFF. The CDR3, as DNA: TGTGCCAGCGCTGGACAAATTAATGAAAAACTGTTTTTT.

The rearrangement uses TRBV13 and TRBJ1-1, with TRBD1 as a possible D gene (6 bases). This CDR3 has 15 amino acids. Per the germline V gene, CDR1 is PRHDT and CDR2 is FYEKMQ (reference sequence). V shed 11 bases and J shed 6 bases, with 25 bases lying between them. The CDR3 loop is CARLSTGLWISEAFF. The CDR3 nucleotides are TGTGCCCGTCTCAGTACAGGGTTGTGGATCTCTGAAGCTTTCTTT.

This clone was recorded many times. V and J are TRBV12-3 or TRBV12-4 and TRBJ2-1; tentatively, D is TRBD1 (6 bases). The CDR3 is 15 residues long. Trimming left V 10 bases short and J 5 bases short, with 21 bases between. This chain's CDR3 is CATRGGRDQHNEQFF. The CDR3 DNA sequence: TGTGCCACCCGAGGGGGTAGGGATCAGCACAATGAGCAGTTCTTC.